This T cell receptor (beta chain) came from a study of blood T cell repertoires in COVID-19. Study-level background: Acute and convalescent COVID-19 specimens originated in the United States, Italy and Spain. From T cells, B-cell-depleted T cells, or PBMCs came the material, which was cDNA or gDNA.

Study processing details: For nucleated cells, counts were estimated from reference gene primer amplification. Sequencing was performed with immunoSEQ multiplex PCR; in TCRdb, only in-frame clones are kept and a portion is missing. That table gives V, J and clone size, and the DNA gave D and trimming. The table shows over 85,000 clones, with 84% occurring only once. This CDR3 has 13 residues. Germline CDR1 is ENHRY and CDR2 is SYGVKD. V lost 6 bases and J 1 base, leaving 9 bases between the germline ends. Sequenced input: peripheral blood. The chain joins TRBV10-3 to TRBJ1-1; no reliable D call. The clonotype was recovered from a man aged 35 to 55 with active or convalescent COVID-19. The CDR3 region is CAIRITENTEAFF. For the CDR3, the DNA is TGTGCCATCAGGATAACAGAGAACACTGAAGCTTTCTTT.